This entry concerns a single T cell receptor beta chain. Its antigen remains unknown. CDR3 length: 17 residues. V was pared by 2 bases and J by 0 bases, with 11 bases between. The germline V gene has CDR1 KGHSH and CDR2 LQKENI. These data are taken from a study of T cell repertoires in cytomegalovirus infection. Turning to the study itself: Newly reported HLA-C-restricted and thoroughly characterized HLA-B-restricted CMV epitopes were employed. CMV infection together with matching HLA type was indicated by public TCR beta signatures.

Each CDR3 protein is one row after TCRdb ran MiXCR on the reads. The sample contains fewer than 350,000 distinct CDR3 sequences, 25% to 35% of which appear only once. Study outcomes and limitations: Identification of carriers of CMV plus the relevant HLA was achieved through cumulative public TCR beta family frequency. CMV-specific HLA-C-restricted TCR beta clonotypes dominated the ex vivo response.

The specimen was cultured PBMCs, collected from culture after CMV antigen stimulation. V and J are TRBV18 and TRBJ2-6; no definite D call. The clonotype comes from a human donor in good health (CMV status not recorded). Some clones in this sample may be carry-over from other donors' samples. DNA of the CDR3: TGTGCCAGCTCACCAACGTCGACCAGCTCTGGGGCCAACGTCCTGACTTTC. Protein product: CASSPTSTSSGANVLTF.